This T cell receptor (beta chain) was obtained from a study of blood T cells in healthy people across ages. Study-level points and caveats: With unsorted PBMCs, a conclusive comparison of naive versus antigen-experienced cells was not possible. CMV status of donors was unknown, possibly confounding expanded clonotype changes.

This clonotype was seen only a few times. Its specificity is unknown. It was with a sample-barcoded 5' primer and a J-beta primer mix that a second PCR of about 7 to 12 cycles was run. Template switching added a 12-random-nucleotide identifier to every cDNA molecule. In TCRdb, the 5' RACE reads were re-called with MiXCR into one record per CDR3 protein. The sample records some 850,000 distinct CDR3 sequences, under 30% being singletons. Per germline, CDR1 DFQATT and CDR2 SNEGSKA (reference sequence). The junction had 10 bases not matched to a gene; V was cut back by 0 bases and J by 9 bases. The CDR3 totals 16 residues. These records were also assigned to another study, of T cells of mothers and their children. That source adds: Versus unrelated pairs, overlap was slightly higher in related mother-child pairs, without reaching significance.

J is TRBJ1-6 and V is TRBV20-1; 8 nucleotides match TRBD1. The receptor was derived from a boy aged 5-17 years in good health. Sequenced sample: blood. For the CDR3, the DNA is TGCAGTGCTAGAGATCCCGGACAGGGTGGAAGTTCACCCCTCCACTTT. Translated, it gives CSARDPGQGGSSPLHF.